This T cell receptor (beta chain) was retrieved from a study of CXCR3-negative and CXCR3-positive naive CD8 T cells. Overall study results and limits: Unlike memory cells, which differed, naive CXCR3-negative and CXCR3-positive cells had similar TRBV-TRBJ usage. Both of the naive subsets showed about the same high diversity, but memory CD8+ cells had much less.

Germline V lookup: CDR1 SGHVS, CDR2 FNYEAQ. The CDR3 runs 21 residues. Libraries of TRB cDNA were made by 5' RACE and carried UMIs. One entry per CDR3 protein, without DNA, is what TCRdb gives after re-calling the 5' RACE reads. Recorded for this sample: 100,000 to 150,000 distinct CDR3 sequences. In regard to this clonotype: Its antigen is undetermined.

This receptor was obtained from a human donor in good health. Some clones in this sample may be carry-over from other donors' samples. The rearrangement joins TRBV7-6 to TRBJ2-2; TCRdb outputs TRBD1, but without DNA this stays unchecked. What was sequenced was naive CXCR3- CD8+ T cells from blood. This sample's subset: CD45RO-CCR7+CD27+CD95- naive CD8+ T cells lacking CXCR3 (TNR3-). CDR3 amino acids: CASSLEPAGQLSLKNTGELFF.